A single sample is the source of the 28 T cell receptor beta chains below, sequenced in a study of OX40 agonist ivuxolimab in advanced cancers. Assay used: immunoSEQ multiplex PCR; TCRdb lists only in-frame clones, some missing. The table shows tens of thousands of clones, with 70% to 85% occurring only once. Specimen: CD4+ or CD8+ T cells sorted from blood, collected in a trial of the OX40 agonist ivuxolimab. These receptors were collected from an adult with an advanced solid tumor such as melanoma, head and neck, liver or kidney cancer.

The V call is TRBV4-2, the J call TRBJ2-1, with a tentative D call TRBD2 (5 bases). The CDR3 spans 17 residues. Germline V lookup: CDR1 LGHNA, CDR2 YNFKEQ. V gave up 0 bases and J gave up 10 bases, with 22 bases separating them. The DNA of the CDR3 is TGTGCCAGCAGCCAAGATTGGGGAAGCGGCCCCACCACAGAGCAGTTCTTC. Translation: CASSQDWGSGPTTEQFF.

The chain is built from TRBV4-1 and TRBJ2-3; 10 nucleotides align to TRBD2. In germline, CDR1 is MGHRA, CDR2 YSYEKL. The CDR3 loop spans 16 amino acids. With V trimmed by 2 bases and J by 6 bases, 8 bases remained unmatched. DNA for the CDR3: TGCGCCAGCAGCCAAAAAGCGGGAGGGGCTTCGGATACGCAGTATTTT. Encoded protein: CASSQKAGGASDTQYF.

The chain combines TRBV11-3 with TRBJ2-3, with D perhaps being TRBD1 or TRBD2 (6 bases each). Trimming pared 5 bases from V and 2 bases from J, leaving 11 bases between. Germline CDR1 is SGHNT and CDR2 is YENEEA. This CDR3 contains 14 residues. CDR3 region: CASSAGHLTDTQYF. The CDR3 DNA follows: TGTGCCAGCAGCGCGGGACACCTCACAGATACGCAGTATTTT. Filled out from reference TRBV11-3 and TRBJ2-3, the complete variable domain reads EAGVVQSPRYKIIEKKQPVAFWCNPISGHNTLYWYLQNLGQGPELLIRYENEEAVDDSQLPKDRFSAERLKGVDSTLKIQPAELGDSAVYLCASSAGHLTDTQYFGPGTRLTVL.

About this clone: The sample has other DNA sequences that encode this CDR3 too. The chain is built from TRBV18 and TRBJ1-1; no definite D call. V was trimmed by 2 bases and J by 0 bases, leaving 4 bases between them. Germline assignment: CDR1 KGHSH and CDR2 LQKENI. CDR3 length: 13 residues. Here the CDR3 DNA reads TGTGCCAGCTCACCAGGGATGAACACTGAAGCTTTCTTT. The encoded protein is CASSPGMNTEAFF.

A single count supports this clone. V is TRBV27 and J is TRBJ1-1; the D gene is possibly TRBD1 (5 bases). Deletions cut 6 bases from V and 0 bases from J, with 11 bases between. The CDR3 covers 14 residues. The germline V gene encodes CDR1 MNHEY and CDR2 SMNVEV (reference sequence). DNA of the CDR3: TGTGCCAGCAGGGGCCCGGGGCTGAACACTGAAGCTTTCTTT. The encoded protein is CASRGPGLNTEAFF.

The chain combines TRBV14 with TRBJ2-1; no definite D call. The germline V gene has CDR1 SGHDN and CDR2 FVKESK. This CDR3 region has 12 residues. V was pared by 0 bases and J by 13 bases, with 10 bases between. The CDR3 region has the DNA TGTGCCAGCAGCCAAGACATTGGGCAACAGTTCTTC. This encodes CASSQDIGQQFF.

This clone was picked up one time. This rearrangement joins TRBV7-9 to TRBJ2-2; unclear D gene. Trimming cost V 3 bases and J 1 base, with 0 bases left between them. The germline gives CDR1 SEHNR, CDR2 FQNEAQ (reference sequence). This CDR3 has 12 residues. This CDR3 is CASSLNTGELFF. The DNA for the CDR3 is TGTGCCAGCAGCTTGAACACCGGGGAGCTGTTTTTT.

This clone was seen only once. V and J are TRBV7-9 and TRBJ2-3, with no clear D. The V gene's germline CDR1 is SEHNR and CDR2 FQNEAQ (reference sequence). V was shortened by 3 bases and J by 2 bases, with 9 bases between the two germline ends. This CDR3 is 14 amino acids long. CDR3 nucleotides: TGTGCCAGCAGCTTCCAGATTAACACAGATACGCAGTATTTT. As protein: CASSFQINTDTQYF.

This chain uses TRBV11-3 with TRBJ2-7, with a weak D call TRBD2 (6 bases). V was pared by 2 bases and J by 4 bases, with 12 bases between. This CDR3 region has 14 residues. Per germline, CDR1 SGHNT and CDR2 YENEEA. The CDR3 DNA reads TGTGCCAGCAGCTTAACGGGAGCACTTTACGAGCAGTACTTC. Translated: CASSLTGALYEQYF.

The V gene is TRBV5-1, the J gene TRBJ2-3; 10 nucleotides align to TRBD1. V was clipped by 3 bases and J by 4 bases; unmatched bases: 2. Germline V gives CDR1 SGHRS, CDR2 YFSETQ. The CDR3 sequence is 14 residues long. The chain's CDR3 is CASSSGTGADTQYF. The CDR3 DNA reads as TGCGCCAGCAGCTCAGGGACAGGGGCAGATACGCAGTATTTT.

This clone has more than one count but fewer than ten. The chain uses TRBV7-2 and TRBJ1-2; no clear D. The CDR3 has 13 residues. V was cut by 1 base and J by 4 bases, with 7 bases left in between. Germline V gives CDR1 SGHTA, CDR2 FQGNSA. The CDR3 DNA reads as TGTGCCAGCAGCTTAGGGCGGTCCTATGGCTACACCTTC. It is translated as CASSLGRSYGYTF. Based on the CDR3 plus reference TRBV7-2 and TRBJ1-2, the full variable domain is GAGVSQSPSNKVTEKGKDVELRCDPISGHTALYWYRQSLGQGLEFLIYFQGNSAPDKSGLPSDRFSAERTGGSVSTLTIQRTQQEDSAVYLCASSLGRSYGYTFGSGTRLTVV.

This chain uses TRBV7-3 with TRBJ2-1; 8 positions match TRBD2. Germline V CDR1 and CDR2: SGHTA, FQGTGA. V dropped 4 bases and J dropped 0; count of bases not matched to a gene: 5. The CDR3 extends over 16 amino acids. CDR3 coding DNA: TGTGCCAGCAGCTCGAGGACTAGCAGCTCCTACAATGAGCAGTTCTTC. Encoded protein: CASSSRTSSSYNEQFF.

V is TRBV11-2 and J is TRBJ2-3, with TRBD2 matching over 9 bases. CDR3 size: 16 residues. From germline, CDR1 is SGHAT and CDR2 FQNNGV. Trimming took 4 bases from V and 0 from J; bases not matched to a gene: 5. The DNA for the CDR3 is TGTGCCAGCAGCTCTAGCGGGACCTATAGCACAGATACGCAGTATTTT. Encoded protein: CASSSSGTYSTDTQYF.

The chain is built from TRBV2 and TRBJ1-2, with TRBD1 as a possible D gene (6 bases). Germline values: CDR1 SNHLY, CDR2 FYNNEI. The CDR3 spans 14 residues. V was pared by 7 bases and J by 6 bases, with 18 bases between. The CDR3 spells CASKLGRGVHGYTF. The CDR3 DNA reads TGTGCCAGCAAGTTGGGGAGGGGGGTCCATGGCTACACCTTC.

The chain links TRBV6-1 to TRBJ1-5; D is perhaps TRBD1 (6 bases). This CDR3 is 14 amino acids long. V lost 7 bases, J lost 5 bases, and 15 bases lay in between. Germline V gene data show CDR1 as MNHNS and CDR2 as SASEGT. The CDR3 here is CASNTLQGDQPQHF. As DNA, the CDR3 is TGTGCCAGCAACACATTACAGGGTGATCAGCCCCAGCATTTT.

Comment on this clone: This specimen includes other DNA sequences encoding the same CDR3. The CDR3 nucleotides are TGTGCCAGCAGCCAGGCGTCTAGCGGGAGGGTCTACGAGCAGTACTTC. This encodes CASSQASSGRVYEQYF. The V and J genes are TRBV7-2 and TRBJ2-7; the match to TRBD2 covers 12 bases. The CDR3 consists of 16 residues. J lost 3 bases, V lost 5 bases, and 8 bases had no gene match. Germline V CDR1 and CDR2: SGHTA, FQGNSA.

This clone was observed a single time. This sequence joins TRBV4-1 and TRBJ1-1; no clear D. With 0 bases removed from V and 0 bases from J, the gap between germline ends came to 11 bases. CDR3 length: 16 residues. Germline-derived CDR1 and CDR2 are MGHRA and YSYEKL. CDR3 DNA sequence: TGCGCCAGCAGCCAAGATCTGCCTCGACTGAACACTGAAGCTTTCTTT. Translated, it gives CASSQDLPRLNTEAFF.

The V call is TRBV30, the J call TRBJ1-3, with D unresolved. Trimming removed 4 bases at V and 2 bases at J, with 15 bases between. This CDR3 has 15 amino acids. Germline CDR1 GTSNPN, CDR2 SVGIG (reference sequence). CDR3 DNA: TGTGCCTGGATGGGGTTTGGAGGGACTGGAAACACCATATATTTT. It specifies CAWMGFGGTGNTIYF. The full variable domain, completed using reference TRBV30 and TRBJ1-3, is SQTIHQWPATLVQPVGSPLSLECTVEGTSNPNLYWYRQAAGRGLQLLFYSVGIGQISSEVPQNLSASRPQDRQFILSSKKLLLSDSGFYLCAWMGFGGTGNTIYFGEGSWLTVV.

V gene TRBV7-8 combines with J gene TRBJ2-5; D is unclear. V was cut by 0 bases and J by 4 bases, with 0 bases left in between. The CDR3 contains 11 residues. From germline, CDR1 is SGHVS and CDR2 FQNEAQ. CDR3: CASSLAETQYF. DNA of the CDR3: TGTGCCAGCAGCTTAGCAGAGACCCAGTACTTC.

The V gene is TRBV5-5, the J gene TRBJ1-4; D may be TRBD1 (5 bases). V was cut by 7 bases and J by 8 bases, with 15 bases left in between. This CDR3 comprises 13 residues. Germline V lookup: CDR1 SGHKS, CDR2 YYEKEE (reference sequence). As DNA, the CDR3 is TGTGCCAGCCGTCCTTCGGGGGACGAAAAACTGTTTTTT. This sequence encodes CASRPSGDEKLFF.

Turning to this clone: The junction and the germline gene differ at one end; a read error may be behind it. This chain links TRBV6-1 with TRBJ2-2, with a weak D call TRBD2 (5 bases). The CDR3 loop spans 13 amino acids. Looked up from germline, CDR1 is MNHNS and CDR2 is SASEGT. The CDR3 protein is CANSYSGAGELFF. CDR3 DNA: TGTGCCAACAGTTATTCCGGGGCCGGGGAGCTGTTTTTT.

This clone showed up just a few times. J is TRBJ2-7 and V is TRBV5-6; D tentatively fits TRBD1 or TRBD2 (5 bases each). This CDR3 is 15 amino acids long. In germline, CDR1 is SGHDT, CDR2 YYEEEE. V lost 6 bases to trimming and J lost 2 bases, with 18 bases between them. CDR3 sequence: CASTEGYGGTYEQYF. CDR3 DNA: TGTGCCAGCACCGAGGGGTACGGCGGAACCTACGAGCAGTACTTC.

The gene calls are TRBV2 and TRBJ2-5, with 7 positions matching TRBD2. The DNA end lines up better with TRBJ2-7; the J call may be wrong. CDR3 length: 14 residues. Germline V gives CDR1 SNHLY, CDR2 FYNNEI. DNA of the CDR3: TGTGCCAGCAGTAGACTAGCTAATACCTACGAGCAGTACTTC. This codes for CASSRLANTYEQYF.

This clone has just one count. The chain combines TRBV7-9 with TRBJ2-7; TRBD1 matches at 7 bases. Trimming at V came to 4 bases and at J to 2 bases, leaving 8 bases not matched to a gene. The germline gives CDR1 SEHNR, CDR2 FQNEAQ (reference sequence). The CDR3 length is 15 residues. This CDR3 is CASSYNPGQTYEQYF. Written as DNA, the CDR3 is TGTGCCAGCAGCTATAATCCGGGACAGACCTACGAGCAGTACTTC.

The CDR3 loop is CASSSGTYTSLGELFF. CDR3 DNA sequence: TGTGCCAGCAGCTCGGGGACTTATACAAGCCTCGGGGAGCTGTTTTTT. J is TRBJ2-2 and V is TRBV5-8; D perhaps matches TRBD2 (6 bases). Per germline, CDR1 SGHTS and CDR2 YDEGEE. The CDR3 contains 16 residues. Trimming left V 3 bases short and J 7 bases short, with 19 bases between.

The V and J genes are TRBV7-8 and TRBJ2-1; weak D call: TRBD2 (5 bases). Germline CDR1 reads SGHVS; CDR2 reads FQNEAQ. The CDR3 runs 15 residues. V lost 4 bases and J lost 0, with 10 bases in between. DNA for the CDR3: TGTGCCAGCAGCTCAGCGGTGAGCTCCTACAATGAGCAGTTCTTC. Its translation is CASSSAVSSYNEQFF.

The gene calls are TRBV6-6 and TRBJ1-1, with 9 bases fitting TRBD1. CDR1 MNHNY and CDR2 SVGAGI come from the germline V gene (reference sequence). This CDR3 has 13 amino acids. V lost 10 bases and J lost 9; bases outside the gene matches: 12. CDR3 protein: CATMGETGGKAFF. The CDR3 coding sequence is TGTGCCACCATGGGGGAGACAGGGGGGAAAGCTTTCTTT.

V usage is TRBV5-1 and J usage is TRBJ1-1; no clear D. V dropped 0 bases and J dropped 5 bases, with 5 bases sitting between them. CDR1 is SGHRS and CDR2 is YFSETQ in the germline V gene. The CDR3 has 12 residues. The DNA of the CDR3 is TGCGCCAGCAGCTTGGGGGCAACTGAAGCTTTCTTT. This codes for CASSLGATEAFF.